A single sample gave rise to the 13 T cell receptor beta chains below, sequenced in a study of cytomegalovirus exposure and HLA in healthy donors. 60 Vbeta and 13 Jbeta primers were used in PCR. Clones were sequenced by immunoSEQ multiplex PCR, and TCRdb holds only the in-frame ones, with some missing. This table holds 210,000 or so clones, around 88% found once. What was sequenced was PBMCs. These receptors were obtained from a young woman in good health and CMV-seronegative.

In this sample, this clone turned up once. V gene TRBV27 combines with J gene TRBJ2-7; 9 bases are shared with TRBD2. V was clipped by 5 bases and J by 5 bases; unmatched bases: 10. This CDR3 region has 15 residues. The germline V gene has CDR1 MNHEY and CDR2 SMNVEV (reference sequence). The CDR3 bases are TGTGCCAGCAGTCGCGCGGGACTAGCAGTGCACGAGCAGTACTTC. This encodes CASSRAGLAVHEQYF.

The chain joins TRBV6-6 to TRBJ2-1; no firm D call. Trimming removed 3 bases at V and 9 bases at J, with 12 bases between. CDR3 length equals 13 residues. Germline V lookup: CDR1 MNHNY, CDR2 SVGAGI (reference sequence). The CDR3 DNA sequence: TGTGCCAGCAGTTATCTGGCTGGGCGTGAGCAGTTCTTC. Protein product: CASSYLAGREQFF.

The chain carries TRBV11-2 and TRBJ1-6, with D possibly being TRBD1 (5 bases). Germline CDR1 and CDR2: SGHAT and FQNNGV. V was clipped by 5 bases and J by 10 bases, with 24 bases between them. This CDR3 spans 17 amino acids. The CDR3: CASSTQKGEGIASPLHF. CDR3 sequence (DNA): TGTGCCAGCAGCACCCAAAAAGGGGAGGGAATTGCATCACCCCTCCACTTT.

V gene TRBV19 combines with J gene TRBJ1-1; D uncertain. Germline assignment: CDR1 LNHDA and CDR2 SQIVND (reference sequence). V lost 10 bases, J lost 0 bases, and 6 bases lay in between. This CDR3 contains 11 residues. The CDR3 DNA reads as TGTGCCACCCAAATGAACACTGAAGCTTTCTTT. Translated, it gives CATQMNTEAFF.

The chain recombines TRBV21-1 with TRBJ1-2; the table gives TRBD1 as D, unverified against the DNA. TRBV21-1 is an annotated pseudogene. The CDR3 is 17 amino acids. The CDR3 sequence: CASSKGNDRVLRYGYTF. CDR3 DNA sequence: TGTGCCAGCAGCAAAGGAAACGACAGGGTTCTGCGCTATGGCTACACCTTC.

The chain is built from TRBV11-2 and TRBJ2-7, with a weak D call TRBD2 (6 bases). V lost 1 base, J lost 2 bases, and 15 bases lay in between. Germline V gene data show CDR1 as SGHAT and CDR2 as FQNNGV. This CDR3 spans 16 amino acids. Written as DNA, the CDR3 is TGTGCCAGCAGCTTAGTGTCGGGGCGGGGAACCTACGAGCAGTACTTC. This encodes CASSLVSGRGTYEQYF.

This clone was seen once. The chain couples TRBV7-2 to TRBJ2-1, with 9 positions matching TRBD2. Looked up from germline, CDR1 is SGHTA and CDR2 is FQGNSA. This CDR3 is 13 amino acids long. Trimming took 6 bases from V and 9 from J; bases not matched to a gene: 6. CDR3 nucleotides: TGTGCCAGCAGGGTGGCGGGGGGGGGTGAGCAGTTCTTC. This codes for CASRVAGGGEQFF.

The V gene is TRBV2, the J gene TRBJ1-2; 9 bases fit TRBD1. CDR1 and CDR2 (germline): SNHLY, FYNNEI. The V segment lost 7 bases and the J segment 5 bases; nucleotides outside the gene matches: 8. The CDR3 is 14 residues long. This CDR3 reads CASTRRDRVYGYTF. The CDR3 bases are TGTGCCAGCACCCGCCGGGACAGGGTATATGGCTACACCTTC.

This chain uses TRBV2 with TRBJ2-5; 10 bases fit TRBD2. The V segment lost 6 bases and the J segment 6 bases; nucleotides outside the gene matches: 13. This CDR3 has 16 amino acids. Per germline, CDR1 SNHLY and CDR2 FYNNEI. The CDR3 DNA is TGTGCCAGCAGGGGGTCTAGCGGGGGCCCCGGCCAGACCCAGTACTTC. This translates into CASRGSSGGPGQTQYF.

V gene TRBV4-3 combines with J gene TRBJ2-2; D remains unclear. Between the trimmed V and J ends, which lost 1 base and 4 bases, there was a span of 10 bases. The germline CDR1 and CDR2 sequences are LGHNA and YSLEER. This CDR3 spans 15 amino acids. CDR3 sequence (DNA): TGCGCCAGCAGCCAAGTTCGGTACAGCACCGGGGAGCTGTTTTTT. This codes for CASSQVRYSTGELFF.

This chain links TRBV29-1 with TRBJ2-5; 8 bases agree with TRBD2. Judging by the DNA end, TRBJ2-7 fits better; the J call may be wrong. The CDR3 spans 14 residues. Germline V CDR1 and CDR2: SQVTM, ANQGSEA. The CDR3 DNA reads TGCAGCGTTTTAGGGGCGGGAGGTGTCTACGAGCAGTACTTC. It codes for CSVLGAGGVYEQYF.

The chain joins TRBV19 to TRBJ2-6, with 7 bases fitting TRBD1. Trimming at V came to 5 bases and at J to 2 bases, leaving 9 bases not matched to a gene. The CDR3 loop spans 17 amino acids. The germline gives CDR1 LNHDA, CDR2 SQIVND (reference sequence). Here the CDR3 reads CASSSYLGGPGANVLTF. The CDR3, as DNA: TGTGCCAGTAGTTCCTACCTAGGGGGCCCTGGGGCCAACGTCCTGACTTTC.

The chain is built from TRBV18 and TRBJ2-5; possible D gene TRBD1, 7 bases. This CDR3 spans 15 amino acids. The V gene's germline CDR1 is KGHSH and CDR2 LQKENI. The V end was cut by 3 bases, the J end by 3 bases, with 14 bases between. The CDR3 DNA reads as TGTGCCAGCTCACCGGGCAGGGGGGCTAAAGAGACCCAGTACTTC. As protein: CASSPGRGAKETQYF.